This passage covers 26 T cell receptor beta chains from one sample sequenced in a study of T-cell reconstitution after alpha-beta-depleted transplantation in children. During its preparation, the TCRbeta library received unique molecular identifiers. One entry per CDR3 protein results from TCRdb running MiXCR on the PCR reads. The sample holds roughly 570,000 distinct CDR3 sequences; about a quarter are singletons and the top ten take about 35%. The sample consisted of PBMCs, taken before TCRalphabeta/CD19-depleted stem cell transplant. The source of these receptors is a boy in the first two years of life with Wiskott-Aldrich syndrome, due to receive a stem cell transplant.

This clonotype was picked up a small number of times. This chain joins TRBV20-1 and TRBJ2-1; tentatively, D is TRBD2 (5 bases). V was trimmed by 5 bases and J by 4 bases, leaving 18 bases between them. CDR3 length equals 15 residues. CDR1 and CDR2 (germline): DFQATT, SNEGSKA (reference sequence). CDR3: CSAVNPGLTYNEQFF. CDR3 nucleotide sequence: TGCAGTGCTGTCAACCCTGGACTGACTTACAATGAGCAGTTCTTC.

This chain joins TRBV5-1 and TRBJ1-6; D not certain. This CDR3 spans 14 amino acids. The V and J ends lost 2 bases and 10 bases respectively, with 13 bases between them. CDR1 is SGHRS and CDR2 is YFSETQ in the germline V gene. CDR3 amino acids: CASSLEAMGSPLHF. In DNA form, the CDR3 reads TGCGCCAGCAGCTTAGAGGCGATGGGCTCACCCCTCCACTTT.

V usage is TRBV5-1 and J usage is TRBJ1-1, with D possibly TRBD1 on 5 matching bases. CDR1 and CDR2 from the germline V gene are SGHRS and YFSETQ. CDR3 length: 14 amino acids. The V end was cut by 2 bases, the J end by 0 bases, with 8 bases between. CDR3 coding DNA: TGCGCCAGCAGCTTCGGACACTTGAACACTGAAGCTTTCTTT. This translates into CASSFGHLNTEAFF.

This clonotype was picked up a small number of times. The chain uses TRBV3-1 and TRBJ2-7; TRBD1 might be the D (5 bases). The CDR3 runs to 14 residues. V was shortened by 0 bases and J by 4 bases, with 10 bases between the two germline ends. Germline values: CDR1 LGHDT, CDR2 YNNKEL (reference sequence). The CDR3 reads CASSQDAAGYEQYF. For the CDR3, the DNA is TGTGCCAGCAGCCAAGATGCCGCAGGGTACGAGCAGTACTTC.

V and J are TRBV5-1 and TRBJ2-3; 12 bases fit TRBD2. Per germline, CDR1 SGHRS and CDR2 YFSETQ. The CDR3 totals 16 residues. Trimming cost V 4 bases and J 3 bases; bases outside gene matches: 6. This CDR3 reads CASSLGGLAGTDTQYF. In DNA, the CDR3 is TGCGCCAGCAGCCTGGGAGGACTAGCGGGAACAGATACGCAGTATTTT.

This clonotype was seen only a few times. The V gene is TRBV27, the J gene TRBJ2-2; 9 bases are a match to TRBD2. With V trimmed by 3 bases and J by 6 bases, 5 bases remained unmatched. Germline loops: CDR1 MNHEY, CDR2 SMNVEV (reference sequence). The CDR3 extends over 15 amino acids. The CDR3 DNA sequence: TGTGCCAGCAGTTTGTTAGCGGGAGTGGCCGGGGAGCTGTTTTTT. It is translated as CASSLLAGVAGELFF.

CDR3 sequence: CASSRTGVGNYEQYF. DNA for the CDR3: TGTGCCAGCAGCCGAACGGGGGTTGGGAACTACGAGCAGTACTTC. The V gene is TRBV4-2, the J gene TRBJ2-7; tentatively, D is TRBD2 (6 bases). Trimming took off 4 bases at V and 3 bases at J, with 16 bases between the two ends. In germline, CDR1 is LGHNA, CDR2 YNFKEQ. The CDR3 length is 15 residues.

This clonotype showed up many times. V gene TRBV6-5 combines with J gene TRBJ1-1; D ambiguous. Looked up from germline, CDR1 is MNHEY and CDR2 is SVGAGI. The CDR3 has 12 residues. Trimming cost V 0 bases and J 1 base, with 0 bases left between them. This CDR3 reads CASSYSNTEAFF. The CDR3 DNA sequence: TGTGCCAGCAGTTACTCGAACACTGAAGCTTTCTTT.

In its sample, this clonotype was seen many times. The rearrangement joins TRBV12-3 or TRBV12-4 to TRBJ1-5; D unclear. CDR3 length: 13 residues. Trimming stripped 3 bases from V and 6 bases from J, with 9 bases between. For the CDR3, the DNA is TGTGCCAGCAGTTTGGCAGGAGGTCAGCCCCAGCATTTT. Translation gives CASSLAGGQPQHF.

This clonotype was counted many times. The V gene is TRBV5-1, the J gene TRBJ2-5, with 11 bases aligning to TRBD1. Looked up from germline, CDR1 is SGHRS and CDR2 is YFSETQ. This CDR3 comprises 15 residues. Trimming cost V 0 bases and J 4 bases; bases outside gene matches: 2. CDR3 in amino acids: CASSLGGTGGETQYF. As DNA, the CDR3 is TGCGCCAGCAGCTTGGGCGGGACAGGGGGAGAGACCCAGTACTTC.

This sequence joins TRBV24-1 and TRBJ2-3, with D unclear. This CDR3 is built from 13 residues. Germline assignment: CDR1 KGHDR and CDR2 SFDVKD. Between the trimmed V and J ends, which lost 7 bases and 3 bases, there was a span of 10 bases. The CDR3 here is CATSPEWTDTQYF. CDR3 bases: TGTGCCACCAGCCCGGAGTGGACAGATACGCAGTATTTT.

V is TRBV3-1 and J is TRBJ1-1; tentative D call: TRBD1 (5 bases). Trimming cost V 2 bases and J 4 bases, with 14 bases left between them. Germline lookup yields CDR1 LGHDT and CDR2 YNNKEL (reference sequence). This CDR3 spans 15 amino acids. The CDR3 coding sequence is TGTGCCAGCAGCCAATTCGGGACCGCCGGCACTGAAGCTTTCTTT. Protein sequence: CASSQFGTAGTEAFF.

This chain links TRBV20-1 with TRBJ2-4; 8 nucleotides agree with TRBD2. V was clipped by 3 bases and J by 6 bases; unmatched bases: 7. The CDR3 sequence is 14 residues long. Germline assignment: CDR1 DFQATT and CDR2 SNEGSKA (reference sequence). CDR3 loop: CSASGGRRINIQYF. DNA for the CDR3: TGCAGTGCTAGTGGCGGGAGGAGGATAAACATTCAGTACTTC.

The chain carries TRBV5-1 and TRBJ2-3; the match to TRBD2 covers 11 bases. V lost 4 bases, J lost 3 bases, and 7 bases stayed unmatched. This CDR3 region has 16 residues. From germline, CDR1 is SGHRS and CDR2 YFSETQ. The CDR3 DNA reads TGCGCCAGCAGCCCCCGGACTAGCGGGCTGACAGATACGCAGTATTTT. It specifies CASSPRTSGLTDTQYF.

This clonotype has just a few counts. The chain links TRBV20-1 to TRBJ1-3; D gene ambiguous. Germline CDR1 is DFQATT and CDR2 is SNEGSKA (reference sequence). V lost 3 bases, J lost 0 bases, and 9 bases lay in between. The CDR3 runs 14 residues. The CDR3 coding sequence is TGCAGTGCTAGTGATTCGACCTCTGGAAACACCATATATTTT. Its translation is CSASDSTSGNTIYF.

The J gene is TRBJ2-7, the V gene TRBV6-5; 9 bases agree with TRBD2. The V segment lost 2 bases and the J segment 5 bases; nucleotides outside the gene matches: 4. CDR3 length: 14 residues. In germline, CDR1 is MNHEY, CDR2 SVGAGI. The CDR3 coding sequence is TGTGCCAGCAGTTACCGGCGGGAGGGGGACGAGCAGTACTTC. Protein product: CASSYRREGDEQYF.

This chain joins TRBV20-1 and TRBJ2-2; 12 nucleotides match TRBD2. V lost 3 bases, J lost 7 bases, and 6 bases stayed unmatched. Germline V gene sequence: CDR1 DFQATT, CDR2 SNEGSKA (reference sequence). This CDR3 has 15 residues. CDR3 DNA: TGCAGTGCTAGCTTGACTAGCGGGAGAGGCGGGGAGCTGTTTTTT. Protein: CSASLTSGRGGELFF.

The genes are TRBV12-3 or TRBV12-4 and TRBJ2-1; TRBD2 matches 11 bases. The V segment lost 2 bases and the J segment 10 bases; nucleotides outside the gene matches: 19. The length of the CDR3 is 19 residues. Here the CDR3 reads CASSLLMNSGRAKVNEQFF. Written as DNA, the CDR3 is TGTGCCAGCAGTTTACTCATGAATAGCGGGAGGGCCAAGGTAAACGAGCAGTTCTTC.

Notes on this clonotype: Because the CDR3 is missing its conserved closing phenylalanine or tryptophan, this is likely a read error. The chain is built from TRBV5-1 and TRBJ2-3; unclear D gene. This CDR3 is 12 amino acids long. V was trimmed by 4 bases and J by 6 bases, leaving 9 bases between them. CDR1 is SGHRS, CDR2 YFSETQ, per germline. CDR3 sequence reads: CASSHAKDTQYS. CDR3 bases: TGCGCCAGCAGCCATGCGAAGGATACGCAGTATTCT.

The CDR3 sequence is CASRSSGIAYEQYF. In DNA form, the CDR3 reads TGTGCCAGCAGGTCTAGCGGGATTGCCTACGAGCAGTACTTC. V gene TRBV7-9 combines with J gene TRBJ2-7; TRBD2 agrees at 9 bases. With 6 bases clipped from V and 2 bases from J, the junction kept 5 bases outside the gene matches. CDR1 SEHNR and CDR2 FQNEAQ come from the germline V gene (reference sequence). The CDR3 is made up of 14 amino acids.

CDR3 sequence reads: CASSQRDRYYNEQFF. DNA of the CDR3: TGTGCCAGCAGCCAACGGGACAGGTACTACAATGAGCAGTTCTTC. The chain couples TRBV14 to TRBJ2-1; 8 bases align to TRBD1. From germline, CDR1 is SGHDN and CDR2 FVKESK. J was trimmed by 3 bases and V by 2 bases; bases with no gene match: 3. CDR3 length equals 15 residues.

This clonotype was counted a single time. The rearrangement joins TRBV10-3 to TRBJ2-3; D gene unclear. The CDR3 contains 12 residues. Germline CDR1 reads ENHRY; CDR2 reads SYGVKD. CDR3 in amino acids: CGASSSTDTQYF. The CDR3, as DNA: TGTGGAGCTTCATCTAGCACAGATACGCAGTATTTT.

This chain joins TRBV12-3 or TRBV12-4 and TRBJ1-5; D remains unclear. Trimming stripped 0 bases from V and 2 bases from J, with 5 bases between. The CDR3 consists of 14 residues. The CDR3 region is CASSLADGNQPQHF. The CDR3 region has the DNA TGTGCCAGCAGTTTAGCTGACGGCAATCAGCCCCAGCATTTT.

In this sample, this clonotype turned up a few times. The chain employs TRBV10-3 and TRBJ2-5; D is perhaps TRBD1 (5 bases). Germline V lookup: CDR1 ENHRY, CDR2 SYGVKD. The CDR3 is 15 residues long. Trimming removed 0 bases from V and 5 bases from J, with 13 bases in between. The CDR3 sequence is CAISESPSRAETQYF. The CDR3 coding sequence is TGTGCCATCAGTGAGTCACCTTCCAGGGCGGAGACCCAGTACTTC.

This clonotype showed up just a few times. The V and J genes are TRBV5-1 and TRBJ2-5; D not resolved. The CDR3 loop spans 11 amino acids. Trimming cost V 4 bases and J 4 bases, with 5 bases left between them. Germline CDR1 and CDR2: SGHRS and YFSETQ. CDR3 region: CASSVTETQYF. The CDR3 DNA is TGCGCCAGCAGCGTAACAGAGACCCAGTACTTC.

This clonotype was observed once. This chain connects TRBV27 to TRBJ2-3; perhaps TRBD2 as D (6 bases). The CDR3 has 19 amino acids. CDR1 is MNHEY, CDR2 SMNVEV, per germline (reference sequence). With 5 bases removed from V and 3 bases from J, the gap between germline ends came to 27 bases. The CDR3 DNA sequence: TGTGCCAGCAGTCCCCTCGGGCCTATAGCGGCCCCTGTAACAGATACGCAGTATTTT. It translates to CASSPLGPIAAPVTDTQYF.